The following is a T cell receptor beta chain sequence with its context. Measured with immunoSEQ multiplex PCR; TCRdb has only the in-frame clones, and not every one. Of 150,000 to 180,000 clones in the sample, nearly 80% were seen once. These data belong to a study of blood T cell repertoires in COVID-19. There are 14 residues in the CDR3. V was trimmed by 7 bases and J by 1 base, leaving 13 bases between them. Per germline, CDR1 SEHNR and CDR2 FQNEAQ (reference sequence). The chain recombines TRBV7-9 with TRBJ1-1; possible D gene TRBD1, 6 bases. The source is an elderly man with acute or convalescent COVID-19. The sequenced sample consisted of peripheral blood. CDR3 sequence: CASNLRTENTEAFF. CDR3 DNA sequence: TGTGCCAGCAACCTTAGGACAGAGAACACTGAAGCTTTCTTT. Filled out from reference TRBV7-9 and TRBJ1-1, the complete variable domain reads DTGVSQNPRHKITKRGQNVTFRCDPISEHNRLYWYRQTLGQGPEFLTYFQNEAQLEKSRLLSDRFSAERPKGSFSTLEIQRTEQGDSAMYLCASNLRTENTEAFFGQGTRLTVV.